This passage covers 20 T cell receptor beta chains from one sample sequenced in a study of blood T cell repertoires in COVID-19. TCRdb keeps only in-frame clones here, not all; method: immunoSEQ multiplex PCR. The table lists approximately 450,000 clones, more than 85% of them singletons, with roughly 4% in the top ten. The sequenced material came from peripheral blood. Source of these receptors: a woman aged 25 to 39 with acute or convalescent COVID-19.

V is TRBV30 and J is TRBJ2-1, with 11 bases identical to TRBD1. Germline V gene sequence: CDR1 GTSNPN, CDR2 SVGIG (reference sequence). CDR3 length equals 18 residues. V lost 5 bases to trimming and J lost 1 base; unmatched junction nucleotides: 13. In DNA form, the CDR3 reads TGTGCCTGGGGCAAGGGACAGGGGGGTTTTATTTCCTACAATGAGCAGTTCTTC. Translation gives CAWGKGQGGFISYNEQFF.

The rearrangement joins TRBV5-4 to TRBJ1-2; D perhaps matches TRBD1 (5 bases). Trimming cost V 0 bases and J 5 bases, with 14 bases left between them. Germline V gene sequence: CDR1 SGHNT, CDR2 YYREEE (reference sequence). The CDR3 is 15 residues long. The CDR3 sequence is CASSLVEGATYGYTF. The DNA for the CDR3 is TGTGCCAGCAGCTTGGTCGAAGGGGCTACGTATGGCTACACCTTC.

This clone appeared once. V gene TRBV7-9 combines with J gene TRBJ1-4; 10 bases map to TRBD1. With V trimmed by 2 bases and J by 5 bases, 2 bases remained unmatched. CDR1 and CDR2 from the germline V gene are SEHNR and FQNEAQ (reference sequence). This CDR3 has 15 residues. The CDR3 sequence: CASSLTGQGNEKLFF. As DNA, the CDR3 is TGTGCCAGCAGCTTAACGGGACAGGGGAATGAAAAACTGTTTTTT. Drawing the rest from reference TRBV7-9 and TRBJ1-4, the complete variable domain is DTGVSQNPRHKITKRGQNVTFRCDPISEHNRLYWYRQTLGQGPEFLTYFQNEAQLEKSRLLSDRFSAERPKGSFSTLEIQRTEQGDSAMYLCASSLTGQGNEKLFFGSGTQLSVL.

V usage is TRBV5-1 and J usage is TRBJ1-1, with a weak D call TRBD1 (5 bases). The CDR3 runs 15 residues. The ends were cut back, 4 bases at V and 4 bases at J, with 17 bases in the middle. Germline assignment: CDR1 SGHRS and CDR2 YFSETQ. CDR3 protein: CASSPGDQRVTEAFF. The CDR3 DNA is TGCGCCAGCAGCCCGGGGGACCAAAGGGTCACTGAAGCTTTCTTT.

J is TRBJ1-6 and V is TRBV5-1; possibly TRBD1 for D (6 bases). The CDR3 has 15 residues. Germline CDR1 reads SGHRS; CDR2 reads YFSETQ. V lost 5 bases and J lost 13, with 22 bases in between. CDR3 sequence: CASSYAEQGTRPLHF. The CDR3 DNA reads TGCGCCAGCAGTTATGCAGAACAGGGTACCAGGCCCCTCCACTTT.

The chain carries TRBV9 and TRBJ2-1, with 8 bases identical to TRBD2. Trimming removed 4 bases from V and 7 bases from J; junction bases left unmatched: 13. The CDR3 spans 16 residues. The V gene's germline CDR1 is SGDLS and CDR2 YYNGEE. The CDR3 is CASSPTLAGYENEQFF. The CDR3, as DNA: TGTGCCAGCAGCCCTACTCTAGCGGGCTACGAGAATGAGCAGTTCTTC.

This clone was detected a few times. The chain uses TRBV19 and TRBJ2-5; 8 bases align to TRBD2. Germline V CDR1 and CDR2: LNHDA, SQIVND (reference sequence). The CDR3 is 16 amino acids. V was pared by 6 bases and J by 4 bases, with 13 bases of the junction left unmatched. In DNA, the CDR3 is TGTGCCAGTAGCCCCTTCGGGGGGGCTCCGGGAGAGACCCAGTACTTC. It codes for CASSPFGGAPGETQYF.

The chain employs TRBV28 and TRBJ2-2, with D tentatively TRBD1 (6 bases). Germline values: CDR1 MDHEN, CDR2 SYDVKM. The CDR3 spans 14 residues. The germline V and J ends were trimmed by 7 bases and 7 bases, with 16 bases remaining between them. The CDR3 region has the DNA TGTGCCAGCACCCCACAGGGAGTTGGCGGGGAGCTGTTTTTT. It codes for CASTPQGVGGELFF.

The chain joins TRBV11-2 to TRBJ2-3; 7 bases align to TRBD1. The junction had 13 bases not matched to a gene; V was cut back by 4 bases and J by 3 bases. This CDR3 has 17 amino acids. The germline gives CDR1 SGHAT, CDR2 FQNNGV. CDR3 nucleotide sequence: TGTGCCAGCAGCTATGGAGAACCGGGACAGATTACAGATACGCAGTATTTT. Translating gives CASSYGEPGQITDTQYF.

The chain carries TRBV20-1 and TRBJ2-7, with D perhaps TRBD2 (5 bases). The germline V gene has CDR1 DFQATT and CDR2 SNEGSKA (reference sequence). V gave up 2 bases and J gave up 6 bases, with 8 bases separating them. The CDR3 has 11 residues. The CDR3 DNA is TGCAGTGCTAGACTAGCCGGCGAGCAGTACTTC. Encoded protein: CSARLAGEQYF.

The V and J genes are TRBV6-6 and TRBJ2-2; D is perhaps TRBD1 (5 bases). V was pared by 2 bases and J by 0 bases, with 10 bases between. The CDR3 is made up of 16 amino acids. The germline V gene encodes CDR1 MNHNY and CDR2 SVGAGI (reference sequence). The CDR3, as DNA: TGTGCCAGCAGTTACCTAGACAGACCGAACACCGGGGAGCTGTTTTTT. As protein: CASSYLDRPNTGELFF.

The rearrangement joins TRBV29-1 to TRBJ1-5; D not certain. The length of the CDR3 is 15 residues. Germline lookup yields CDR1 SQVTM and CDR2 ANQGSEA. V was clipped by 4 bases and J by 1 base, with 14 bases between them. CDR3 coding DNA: TGCAGCGTTGTGTTAACATCCGAAAGCAATCAGCCCCAGCATTTT. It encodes CSVVLTSESNQPQHF.

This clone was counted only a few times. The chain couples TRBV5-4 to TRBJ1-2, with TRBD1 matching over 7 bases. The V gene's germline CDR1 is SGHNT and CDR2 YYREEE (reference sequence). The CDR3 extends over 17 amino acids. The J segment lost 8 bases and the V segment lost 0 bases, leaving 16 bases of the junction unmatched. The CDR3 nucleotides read TGTGCCAGCAGCTTGGGACAGGGAGCAACTATGGCTATAGGCTACACCTTC. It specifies CASSLGQGATMAIGYTF.

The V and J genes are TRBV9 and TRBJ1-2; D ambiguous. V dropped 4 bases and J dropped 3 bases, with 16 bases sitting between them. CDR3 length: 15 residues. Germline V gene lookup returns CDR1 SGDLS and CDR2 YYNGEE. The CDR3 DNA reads TGTGCCAGCAGCTCAGGTGGAAGCTCCTACTATGGCTACACCTTC. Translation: CASSSGGSSYYGYTF.

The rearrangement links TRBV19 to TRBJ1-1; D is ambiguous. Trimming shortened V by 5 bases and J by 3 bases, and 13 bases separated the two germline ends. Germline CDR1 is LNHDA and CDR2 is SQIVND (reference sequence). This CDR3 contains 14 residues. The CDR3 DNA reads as TGTGCCAGTAGTCCCACACCCGGGGACACTGAAGCTTTCTTT. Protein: CASSPTPGDTEAFF. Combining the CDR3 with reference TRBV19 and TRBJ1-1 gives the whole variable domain DGGITQSPKYLFRKEGQNVTLSCEQNLNHDAMYWYRQDPGQGLRLIYYSQIVNDFQKGDIAEGYSVSREKKESFPLTVTSAQKNPTAFYLCASSPTPGDTEAFFGQGTRLTVV.

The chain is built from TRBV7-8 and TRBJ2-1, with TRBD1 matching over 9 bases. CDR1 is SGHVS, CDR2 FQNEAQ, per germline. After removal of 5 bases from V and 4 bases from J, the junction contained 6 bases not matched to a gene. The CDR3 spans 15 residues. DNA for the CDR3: TGTGCCAGCAGCCTACAGGGGGCCGATTACAATGAGCAGTTCTTC. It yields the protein CASSLQGADYNEQFF. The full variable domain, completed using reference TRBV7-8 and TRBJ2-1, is GAGVSQSPRYKVAKRGQDVALRCDPISGHVSLFWYQQALGQGPEFLTYFQNEAQLDKSGLPSDRFFAERPEGSVSTLKIQRTQQEDSAVYLCASSLQGADYNEQFFGPGTRLTVL.

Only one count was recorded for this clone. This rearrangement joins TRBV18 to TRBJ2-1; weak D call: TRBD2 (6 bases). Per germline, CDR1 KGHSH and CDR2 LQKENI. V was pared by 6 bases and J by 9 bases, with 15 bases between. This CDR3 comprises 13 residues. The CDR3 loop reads CASSPGGVGEQFF. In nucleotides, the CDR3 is TGTGCCAGCTCCCCCGGAGGGGTGGGTGAGCAGTTCTTC. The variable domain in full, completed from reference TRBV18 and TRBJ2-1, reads NAGVMQNPRHLVRRRGQEARLRCSPMKGHSHVYWYRQLPEEGLKFMVYLQKENIIDESGMPKERFSAEFPKEGPSILRIQQVVRGDSAAYFCASSPGGVGEQFFGPGTRLTVL.

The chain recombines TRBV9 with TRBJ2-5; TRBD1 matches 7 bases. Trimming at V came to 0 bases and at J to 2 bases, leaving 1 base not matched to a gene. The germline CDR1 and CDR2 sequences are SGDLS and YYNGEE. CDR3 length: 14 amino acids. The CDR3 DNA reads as TGTGCCAGCAGCGTAGACAGGGGACAAGAGACCCAGTACTTC. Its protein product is CASSVDRGQETQYF.

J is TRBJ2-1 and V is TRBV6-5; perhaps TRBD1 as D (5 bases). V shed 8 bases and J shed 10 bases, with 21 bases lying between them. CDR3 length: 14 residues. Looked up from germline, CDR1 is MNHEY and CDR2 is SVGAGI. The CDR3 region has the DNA TGTGCCAGCTGGCGCCCACAGGTCTCTCACGAGCAGTTCTTC. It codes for CASWRPQVSHEQFF.

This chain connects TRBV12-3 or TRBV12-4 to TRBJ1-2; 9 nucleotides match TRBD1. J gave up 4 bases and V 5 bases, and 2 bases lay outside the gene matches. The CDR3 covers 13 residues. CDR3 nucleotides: TGTGCCAGCAGTGGACAGGGGACCTATGGCTACACCTTC. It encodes CASSGQGTYGYTF.